Included here is one TCR beta chain sequence, with context. This sample is drawn from a study of CD8+CD57+ T cells in acquired aplastic anemia. Sequencing was done on patients that had shown CD8+CD57+ cell expansion by flow cytometry. The template used for profiling TCR beta VDJ and CDR3 was genomic DNA. TCRdb used MiXCR to reprocess the reads, holding one entry per CDR3 protein. The sample lists 150,000 to 200,000 distinct CDR3 sequences; around 48% were seen once. Material for sequencing was sorted CD4+, CD8+, or CD8+CD57+ T cells (not recorded which) from PBMCs. The source is a human donor with aplastic anemia.

The CDR3 reads CASRSSGSEAFF. For the CDR3, the DNA is TGTGCCAGCAGATCCTCCGGGTCTGAAGCTTTCTTT. The chain is built from TRBV7-3 and TRBJ1-1, with D uncertain. CDR3 size: 12 residues. The germline CDR1 and CDR2 sequences are SGHTA and FQGTGA. V shed 6 bases and J shed 6 bases, with 11 bases lying between them.